What follows describes a single TCR beta chain. Its antigen is currently not known. The sample holds no much larger clone one base away, and base qualities are not on file. The library was made by the immunoSEQ multiplex PCR assay. For the multiplex PCR, a mixture combining 60 forward primers for TCR Vbeta segments and 13 reverse primers for TCR Jbeta segments was used. The CDR3 region of rearranged TCR beta genes was amplified from genomic DNA with a multiplex PCR assay. The amplified TCR beta libraries were sequenced on the Illumina HiSeq System as 87-base-pair reads. Regarding the original processing steps: In a later analysis, 70 million to 95 million unique TCR beta chains were counted across the 650 to 700 repertoires, and roughly 11 million of these chains were shared by at least two donors. A nearest-neighbor algorithm error-corrected the raw reads and collapsed the reads into unique sequences, merging closely related sequences to remove PCR and sequencing errors. To assign V, D and J gene segments, CDR3 sequences were aligned to IMGT reference sequences. Each retained sequence needed at least a six-nucleotide match to both a V gene segment and a J gene segment. Rearrangements were classified as productive when the CDR3 lacked stop codons and remained in frame with V and J, and all other rearrangements were classified as non-productive. Following IMGT convention, CDR3 was defined as the stretch from the second conserved V-encoded cysteine to the conserved J-encoded phenylalanine. In an earlier analysis of around 540 of the donors, sequences lacking an unambiguous match to a single V gene segment were excluded. In an earlier analysis of a few hundred of the donors, a V segment was called functional when productive rearrangements were above 56.7%, and segregating when the standard deviation between donors exceeded 5%. A statistical classification framework was built to diagnose cytomegalovirus status from the catalog of TCR beta chain sequences. A later analysis assigned V and J genes by comparing TCR nucleotide sequences with IMGT/GENE-DB human TR gene sequences. In a later analysis, CDR3 sequences and most-parsimonious VDJ recombination scenarios were assigned using the TCRdist pipeline. In a later analysis, every TCR beta chain was defined by the combination of its CDR3 amino acid sequence and its V-gene family, and reads without a unique V-gene family were dropped. To address suspected cross-contamination and a sequencing artifact, a later analysis removed 550 to 750 highly shared, low-generation-probability nucleotide sequences. In a later analysis, a clonal expansion index was calculated for each public chain from normalized within-repertoire ranks of inferred template counts. Generation probabilities in a later analysis came from a VDJ recombination model fitted to out-of-frame rearrangements, and those results were checked against IGoR. Hypergeometric tests were used in a later analysis to score TCR-TCR, TCR-HLA and TCR-CMV co-occurrence, with a repertoire-size bias correction applied to the TCR pairs. In a later analysis, false discovery rates were estimated by permuting HLA or CMV assignments 20 times. In a later analysis, co-occurring TCRs were grouped with DBSCAN, and TCRdist sequence similarity was added when clustering was performed within HLA-allele-positive subsets. For co-occurrence clustering, repertoires with fewer than 30,000 or more than 120,000 public chains were excluded, along with five or six repertoires with anomalous nucleotide sharing. TCRdb took this table from immuneACCESS and kept in-frame rearrangements with V and J called. Such tables lack part of the clones; where checked against another copy, unresolved V genes explain under half of the gap, and the rest is unexplained. V, J and clone size were drawn from that table, and D and trimming were deduced from the DNA. The sample profile shows some 130,000 clones; about three quarters of them were found once. About 1.6% of the sample lies in the top ten.

The sample belongs to a study of cytomegalovirus exposure and HLA in healthy donors (TCRdb year 2017). Background on the whole study: An earlier analysis of approximately 640 of the donors reported 250 to 300 Gb of sequence data and 117 million unique TCR beta sequences from 150 million to 200 million T cells. Roughly 310 gigabases of sequencing data and approximately 85 million unique TCR sequences were included in an early release covering roughly 600 HLA-typed donors. Of the roughly 410 genotyped donors, approximately 80% were placed in the genetic ancestry cluster associated with self-reported Caucasian donors. The study aimed to test whether cataloging public T cell receptors could reveal signatures of past pathogen exposure. The study used immunosequencing to profile the T cell repertoires of hundreds of subjects and linked those repertoires to cytomegalovirus serostatus. A separate validation cohort of about 110 different subjects was used in addition to the roughly 700-subject first cohort. To predict cytomegalovirus infection status, the study combined high-throughput TCR immunosequencing, statistical association of individual TCRs with disease status, and machine learning. A later analysis re-examined previously published TCR beta repertoires from 600 to 700 donors and added high-resolution HLA genotyping to investigate patterns of TCR occurrence. The later analysis used no new phenotypic data to find candidate immune exposures, relying instead on TCR beta sequences and their occurrence across donors. An earlier analysis of nearly 600 of the donors applied high-throughput TCR beta sequencing to assess whether each TCR beta V gene segment acted as functional or pseudogenic. Donor age, sex, ethnicity and CMV serostatus were compiled alongside the repertoire data. In a later genetic analysis, genome-wide SNP genotypes for about three fifths of the roughly 670 donors were used, and that subset was treated as a discovery cohort. Every discovery cohort repertoire had been produced on one sequencing platform. HLA typing included class I and class II loci at four-digit resolution. The number of donors typed differed by locus, with about 629-630 for A, B, C, DRB1 and DQB1, roughly 520 for DQA1, under 610 for DPA1, and roughly 450 for DPB1. About 5 DR-DQ haplotypes were handled as single units for association and clustering, since linkage in the cohort was strong. Among a few hundred genotyped donors of the cohort, an average of around 240,000 unique TCR beta nucleotide sequences were sequenced per donor, 15% to 20% of them non-productive.

The cohort was made up of under 800 healthy bone marrow donors. At the time of sampling, all cohort members were nominally healthy, though unrecorded immune exposures were likely present. The donor tested CMV seronegative, placing the donor among the 350 or so seronegative members of the cohort. A peripheral blood sample was provided by each donor, and peripheral blood mononuclear cells were used for TCR beta sequencing. The Qiagen DNeasy Blood Extraction Kit was used to extract genomic DNA from the blood cell samples. The CDR3 runs 14 residues from the cysteine to the phenylalanine. Solely the CDR3 DNA is kept, with 42 bases framed from the first base. The V and J ends are trimmed by 1 base and 3 bases, leaving 9 bases between them. Based on the germline V gene, the CDR1 and CDR2 sequences are MNHNS and SASEGT. Overall study results and their limits: A further reported finding was that TCR beta sequences accurately predicted the HLA-A and HLA-B alleles for most subjects in the first cohort. The 87-base-pair reads could not distinguish some IMGT-functional V segments, including TRBV6-2 and TRBV6-3, so those segments were excluded. Immune exposure information for the cohort was limited to CMV serostatus. Correlated functional status among segregating V segments might reflect linkage disequilibrium, but an unknown experimental factor could not be ruled out. Strong co-occurrence of HLA alleles, especially DR and DQ, made assigning TCR associations to individual alleles difficult. A cluster of highly shared sequence variants was judged likely to be a technical artifact of the sequencing pipeline. In a later analysis, most CMV-associated TCR beta chains were found to appear HLA-restricted, with HLA associations seemingly driven largely by CMV exposure. Because counts were too low, fewer than 20 rarely observed V segments, including chromosome 9 orphons, were excluded from the earlier analysis of fewer than 650 of the donors. In a later analysis, several top co-occurrence clusters were reported to appear linked to parvovirus B19, influenza, CMV and Epstein-Barr virus. In a later analysis, TCR association rates were found to vary across HLA loci, with the most associated TCRs seen for DRB1 alleles and the fewest for HLA-C alleles. The study gave a list of some 150 TCR beta chains associated with cytomegalovirus. At a false discovery rate of 0.05, a later analysis linked under 20,000 TCR beta sequences to specific HLA alleles. In an earlier analysis of approximately 590 of the donors, most TCR beta V segments appeared in productive rearrangements about 87% or about 30% of the time, broadly matching IMGT annotations. The cohort was sequenced for TCR beta chains only, and without alpha or paired-chain data the features that could be detected were limited. The classifier was reported to diagnose cytomegalovirus status with high specificity and sensitivity in both the original and validation cohorts. Because some donors lacked HLA typing at each locus, the association tests relied only on the typed subset. In vitro tests confirmed that a few of the cytomegalovirus-associated TCR beta chains recognize cytomegalovirus antigens. In a later analysis, HLA-associated TCR beta chains were found to be more clonally expanded and to have lower generation probabilities than equally common non-associated chains. In a later genetic analysis, a missense DCLRE1C variant was associated with V-gene and J-gene trimming of TCR beta chains, and the association was replicated in an independent cohort. Presence/absence analyses assumed roughly uniform sequencing depth across donors, an assumption that may not hold. Most TCR sequences were observed very rarely across donors, whereas some public TCRs were present in many individuals. The authors suggested that the approach could potentially be generalized to other disease states and immunological phenotypes. In a later genetic analysis, fewer N-insertions in productive TCRs were reported among donors in an Asian-associated ancestry cluster than the roughly 670-donor mean.

The chain is encoded by TRBV6-1 joined to TRBJ1-1, with no confident D gene call. The clonotype was recovered from a woman younger than 30 in good health and CMV-seronegative. The specimen was PBMCs. Read as DNA, the sequence is TGTGCCAGCAGTGAAGTGTGGCGGGACACTGAAGCTTTCTTT. Its coded protein is CASSEVWRDTEAFF.